These 7 T cell receptor beta chains share one sample of origin, sequenced in a study of T-cell reconstitution after alpha-beta-depleted transplantation in children. The study's findings and limits: Once a year had passed after transplant, T-cell counts and diversity came mostly from newly produced T cells.

Molecular barcoding with unique molecular identifiers was used for the TCRbeta library. TCRdb re-derived calls from the PCR reads in MiXCR, one entry per CDR3 protein. The table records some 300,000 distinct CDR3 sequences, roughly 7.8% of them present only once. These receptors' targets are unknown. The source material was peripheral blood, sampled 360 days after TCRalphabeta/CD19-depleted stem cell transplant. The source of these receptors is a female patient between 2 and 15 years old who had a stem cell transplant for Fanconi anemia, so the T cells may come from the graft donor.

The chain joins TRBV13 to TRBJ2-1; TRBD1 matches 7 bases. The trim removed 4 bases at V and 1 base at J, leaving 10 bases unmatched. Germline assignment: CDR1 PRHDT and CDR2 FYEKMQ (reference sequence). This CDR3 comprises 17 residues. The CDR3 sequence is CASSSVDSTGSYNEQFF. In nucleotides, the CDR3 is TGTGCCAGCAGCTCCGTCGACTCGACAGGGTCCTACAATGAGCAGTTCTTC. The complete variable domain, with remaining parts taken from reference TRBV13 and TRBJ2-1, reads AAGVIQSPRHLIKEKRETATLKCYPIPRHDTVYWYQQGPGQDPQFLISFYEKMQSDKGSIPDRFSAQQFSDYHSELNMSSLELGDSALYFCASSSVDSTGSYNEQFFGPGTRLTVL.

This clonotype was found a few times. The chain combines TRBV14 with TRBJ2-5, with 9 bases lining up with TRBD2. Trimming took 1 base from V and 3 from J; bases not matched to a gene: 6. The CDR3 length is 16 residues. Germline CDR1 and CDR2: SGHDN and FVKESK. The CDR3 here is CASSQAHGLAKETQYF. The CDR3 coding sequence is TGTGCCAGCAGCCAAGCCCACGGACTAGCGAAAGAGACCCAGTACTTC.

A few counts support this clonotype. This sequence joins TRBV9 and TRBJ2-7, with D possibly being TRBD2 (6 bases). Trimming stripped 0 bases from V and 4 bases from J, with 23 bases between. In germline, CDR1 is SGDLS, CDR2 YYNGEE. There are 18 residues in the CDR3. CDR3 nucleotides: TGTGCCAGCAGCGTAGGACTAGGACTGGAGGAGCCACCGTACGAGCAGTACTTC. It translates to CASSVGLGLEEPPYEQYF.

This clonotype was detected ten times or more. The chain recombines TRBV10-3 with TRBJ2-7; 8 bases map to TRBD2. The V and J ends lost 7 bases and 2 bases, in that order; junction bases with no gene match: 13. Germline-derived CDR1 and CDR2 are ENHRY and SYGVKD. CDR3 length: 16 amino acids. The CDR3 sequence: CAIMGSSGLAPYEQYF. CDR3 nucleotides: TGTGCCATCATGGGATCTAGCGGGTTGGCCCCCTACGAGCAGTACTTC.

This clonotype was seen ten or more times. V is TRBV27 and J is TRBJ2-1; 7 bases map to TRBD1. Germline V lookup: CDR1 MNHEY, CDR2 SMNVEV (reference sequence). This CDR3 has 15 amino acids. Trimming removed 4 bases from V and 11 bases from J; junction bases left unmatched: 14. CDR3 nucleotides: TGTGCCAGCAGTTCCGAGACAGGGTATCCGCCCAAGCAGTTCTTC. This encodes CASSSETGYPPKQFF.

This clonotype was counted only a few times. The genes are TRBV11-2 and TRBJ2-7; maybe TRBD1 (5 bases). The V gene lost 1 base and the J gene lost 3 bases, with 10 bases spanning the gap. CDR3 size: 14 residues. The germline gives CDR1 SGHAT, CDR2 FQNNGV. In nucleotides, the CDR3 is TGTGCCAGCAGCTTAGGACCCAGGGTCTACGAGCAGTACGTC. Residues: CASSLGPRVYEQYV.

In this sample, this clonotype turned up a few times. The chain employs TRBV27 and TRBJ2-3, with D tentatively TRBD2 (6 bases). CDR3 length equals 17 residues. Germline V lookup: CDR1 MNHEY, CDR2 SMNVEV (reference sequence). V shed 2 bases and J shed 1 base, with 16 bases lying between them. As DNA, the CDR3 is TGTGCCAGCAGTTTAAGAGGCGGGAAGCCCCGCACAGATACGCAGTATTTT. Translation: CASSLRGGKPRTDTQYF.